The 26 T cell receptor beta chains below come from one sample, sequenced in a study of sequential checkpoint blockade in melanoma. Clones were read by immunoSEQ multiplex PCR, and TCRdb kept only the in-frame ones, dropping some. The top ten clones hold 20% to 25% of a sample with about 4,000 clones, around 19% of them seen once. Treatment of the sample: randomized to nivolumab then ipilimumab (arm A) or the reverse (arm B). This specimen was tumor tissue (inferred from file names), taken from a patient given nivolumab and ipilimumab in sequence. Source of these receptors: a human patient with melanoma. Some clones in this sample may be carry-over from other donors' samples.

This clone came up a few times. The V gene is TRBV18, the J gene TRBJ2-7; unclear D gene. There are 14 residues in the CDR3. CDR1 is KGHSH and CDR2 is LQKENI in the germline V gene. Trimming cost V 3 bases and J 3 bases, with 12 bases left between them. The CDR3 region is CASSPSRWGYEQYF. CDR3 in DNA: TGTGCCAGCTCACCGAGCCGTTGGGGCTACGAGCAGTACTTC.

This clone was picked up a small number of times. The chain is built from TRBV11-3 and TRBJ2-1, with TRBD2 matching 11 bases. V was pared by 5 bases and J by 0 bases, with 9 bases of the junction left unmatched. CDR1 and CDR2 (germline): SGHNT, YENEEA. There are 18 residues in the CDR3. CDR3: CASSVLRSGGASYNEQFF. As DNA, the CDR3 is TGTGCCAGCAGCGTCCTACGTAGCGGGGGGGCCTCCTACAATGAGCAGTTCTTC.

Ten or more counts support this clone. V usage is TRBV11-3 and J usage is TRBJ1-2; TRBD1 might be the D (6 bases). Per the germline V gene, CDR1 is SGHNT and CDR2 is YENEEA. The CDR3 contains 14 residues. The ends were cut back, 3 bases at V and 9 bases at J, with 17 bases in the middle. The CDR3 DNA sequence: TGTGCCAGCAGCTTCGGCCAGGGGATAAGAAGCTACACCTTC. Protein sequence: CASSFGQGIRSYTF.

The chain joins TRBV14 to TRBJ2-4; 8 positions agree with TRBD1. CDR3 length: 12 residues. Per germline, CDR1 SGHDN and CDR2 FVKESK. The V segment lost 4 bases and the J segment 9 bases; nucleotides outside the gene matches: 2. The CDR3 DNA reads TGTGCCAGCAGCCGTACAGGGGGCATTCAGTACTTC. Translated: CASSRTGGIQYF.

The J gene is TRBJ2-2, the V gene TRBV18, with D perhaps matching TRBD1 (6 bases). The V gene's germline CDR1 is KGHSH and CDR2 LQKENI. Trimming stripped 8 bases from V and 0 bases from J, with 13 bases between. CDR3 length: 15 amino acids. The CDR3 spells CASRWGQTNTGELFF. CDR3 nucleotide sequence: TGTGCCAGCCGGTGGGGACAAACGAACACCGGGGAGCTGTTTTTT.

The rearrangement joins TRBV15 to TRBJ1-5; TRBD1 might be the D (6 bases). The CDR3 consists of 15 residues. Trimming removed 0 bases at V and 7 bases at J, with 13 bases between. Germline lookup yields CDR1 LNHNV and CDR2 YYDKDF (reference sequence). The CDR3 nucleotides read TGTGCCACCAGCAGAGATCGTCCAGGGGAGCAGCCCCAGCATTTT. Translated: CATSRDRPGEQPQHF.

This chain joins TRBV19 and TRBJ2-2; TRBD1 might be the D (5 bases). This CDR3 has 16 residues. With 5 bases removed from V and 1 base from J, the gap between germline ends came to 14 bases. Germline-derived CDR1 and CDR2 are LNHDA and SQIVND (reference sequence). The CDR3 reads CASSPLRVMNTGELFF. DNA for the CDR3: TGTGCCAGTAGTCCGCTCAGGGTGATGAACACCGGGGAGCTGTTTTTT.

The chain has TRBV30 and TRBJ1-6; D uncertain. The CDR3 length is 13 residues. V was shortened by 2 bases and J by 8 bases, with 10 bases between the two germline ends. Germline CDR1 is GTSNPN and CDR2 is SVGIG (reference sequence). This CDR3 reads CAWSPLEDSPLHF. CDR3 in DNA: TGTGCCTGGAGTCCACTAGAGGATTCACCCCTCCACTTT.

The CDR3 is CASSGVVGRATHSSSGNTIYF. The DNA of the CDR3 is TGCGCCAGCAGCGGAGTCGTAGGCAGGGCGACTCACTCGAGCTCTGGAAACACCATATATTTT. V and J are TRBV10-1 and TRBJ1-3; tentatively, D is TRBD1 (5 bases). CDR3 length: 21 residues. V lost 6 bases to trimming and J lost 0 bases, with 30 bases between them. CDR1 and CDR2 (germline): WNHNN, SYGVQD (reference sequence).

The CDR3 is CASSRVPGGARTEAFF. For the CDR3, the DNA is TGCGCCAGCAGCCGGGTCCCAGGGGGCGCAAGGACTGAAGCTTTCTTT. The chain combines TRBV5-1 with TRBJ1-1; TRBD1 matches 8 bases. With V trimmed by 4 bases and J by 5 bases, 13 bases remained unmatched. Per the germline V gene, CDR1 is SGHRS and CDR2 is YFSETQ. There are 16 residues in the CDR3.

This clone ranks as medium-sized. The chain combines TRBV6-8 with TRBJ2-4; no firm D call. This CDR3 has 14 amino acids. Germline CDR1 and CDR2: MNHGY and SAAAGT. Trimming stripped 4 bases from V and 0 bases from J, with 7 bases between. In nucleotides, the CDR3 is TGTGCCAGCAGTTCCAGGCTAGCCAAAAACATTCAGTACTTC. This translates into CASSSRLAKNIQYF.

This clone turned up a few times. The chain is built from TRBV6-8 and TRBJ2-7; 14 positions agree with TRBD2. The germline CDR1 and CDR2 sequences are MNHGY and SAAAGT. The J segment lost 3 bases and the V segment lost 2 bases, leaving 3 bases of the junction unmatched. The CDR3 loop spans 16 amino acids. In nucleotides, the CDR3 is TGTGCCAGCAGTTACGAAGGACTAGCGGGGGGCTACGAGCAGTACTTC. Translating it yields CASSYEGLAGGYEQYF.

The CDR3 region has the DNA TGTGCCAGCAGGACGGGACAGGGTATCTATGGCTACACCTTC. Its translation: CASRTGQGIYGYTF. The chain couples TRBV28 to TRBJ1-2, with 9 bases matching TRBD1. Germline lookup yields CDR1 MDHEN and CDR2 SYDVKM. Trimming took 6 bases from V and 4 from J; bases not matched to a gene: 6. This CDR3 has 14 amino acids.

The chain couples TRBV18 to TRBJ2-1, with TRBD1 as a possible D gene (6 bases). The CDR3 spans 16 residues. The germline V gene encodes CDR1 KGHSH and CDR2 LQKENI. Trimming removed 6 bases from V and 0 bases from J, with 15 bases in between. The CDR3 loop is CASSDRDTGSYNEQFF. The CDR3 DNA sequence: TGTGCCAGCTCGGACCGGGACACCGGCTCCTACAATGAGCAGTTCTTC.

This chain uses TRBV11-3 with TRBJ2-1; D gene unclear. The V end was cut by 3 bases, the J end by 3 bases, with 12 bases between. From germline, CDR1 is SGHNT and CDR2 YENEEA. The CDR3 is 15 amino acids. CDR3 protein: CASSLDLGSYNEQFF. CDR3 sequence (DNA): TGTGCCAGCAGCTTGGATCTGGGAAGCTACAATGAGCAGTTCTTC.

The CDR3 DNA sequence: TGTGCCAGTAGTATAACGCGAGAGGGGACAGGGGTAAGGTATGAGCAGTTCTTC. This codes for CASSITREGTGVRYEQFF. This rearrangement joins TRBV19 to TRBJ2-1; TRBD1 matches at 10 bases. CDR3 length equals 18 residues. The ends lost 2 bases at V and 8 bases at J; junction bases unmatched: 15. Per germline, CDR1 LNHDA and CDR2 SQIVND (reference sequence).

The chain combines TRBV28 with TRBJ2-3, with 8 bases lining up with TRBD2. Looked up from germline, CDR1 is MDHEN and CDR2 is SYDVKM. The CDR3 is 15 residues long. The junction had 9 bases not matched to a gene; V was cut back by 6 bases and J by 4 bases. CDR3 sequence: CASSQGTSTPDTQYF. CDR3 in DNA: TGTGCCAGCAGCCAGGGGACTAGTACCCCAGATACGCAGTATTTT.

This clone was found a few times. This sequence joins TRBV28 and TRBJ2-1, with D possibly being TRBD1 (5 bases). V was trimmed by 6 bases and J by 5 bases, leaving 8 bases between them. CDR3 length equals 12 residues. Germline CDR1 and CDR2: MDHEN and SYDVKM. CDR3 DNA sequence: TGTGCCAGCAGGAGACAGAACAATGAGCAGTTCTTC. It encodes CASRRQNNEQFF.

This clone was detected only a few times. The chain recombines TRBV4-1 with TRBJ2-1; 7 bases are shared with TRBD1. V lost 4 bases and J lost 0; bases outside the gene matches: 9. CDR3 size: 17 residues. From germline, CDR1 is MGHRA and CDR2 YSYEKL. The CDR3 reads CASSLGPGQSSYNEQFF. CDR3 nucleotides: TGCGCCAGCAGCCTAGGACCGGGACAGTCCTCCTACAATGAGCAGTTCTTC.

Only a few counts were recorded for this clone. This chain connects TRBV5-1 to TRBJ1-6; a weak D match, TRBD1 (6 bases). There are 15 residues in the CDR3. V gave up 4 bases and J gave up 9 bases, with 17 bases separating them. CDR1 and CDR2 (germline): SGHRS, YFSETQ. Written as DNA, the CDR3 is TGCGCCAGCAGCCCCACAGGGCCGGAGGGTTCACCCCTCCACTTT. Its protein is CASSPTGPEGSPLHF.

By its share, this clone is medium-sized. This chain uses TRBV9 with TRBJ1-1; D is uncertain. Trimming cost V 2 bases and J 8 bases, with 13 bases left between them. The germline gives CDR1 SGDLS, CDR2 YYNGEE. The CDR3 length is 13 residues. CDR3 sequence: CASSVIPSWEAFF. The DNA of the CDR3 is TGTGCCAGCAGCGTCATCCCCTCGTGGGAAGCTTTCTTT.

This clone was observed a few times. The gene calls are TRBV30 and TRBJ2-2; D is possibly TRBD1 (6 bases). V was clipped by 3 bases and J by 4 bases, with 9 bases between them. Germline CDR1 is GTSNPN and CDR2 is SVGIG (reference sequence). The CDR3 covers 13 residues. CDR3 nucleotide sequence: TGTGCCTGGAGGGGACATTTCACCGGGGAGCTGTTTTTT. Translating it yields CAWRGHFTGELFF. Full variable domain (missing parts from reference TRBV30 and TRBJ2-2): SQTIHQWPATLVQPVGSPLSLECTVEGTSNPNLYWYRQAAGRGLQLLFYSVGIGQISSEVPQNLSASRPQDRQFILSSKKLLLSDSGFYLCAWRGHFTGELFFGEGSRLTVL.

The chain couples TRBV6-8 to TRBJ1-2, with D maybe TRBD1 (6 bases). The CDR3 runs to 14 residues. The V end was cut by 7 bases, the J end by 2 bases, with 14 bases between. Germline V gene lookup returns CDR1 MNHGY and CDR2 SAAAGT. The CDR3 nucleotides are TGTGCCAGCACCCAAAGCAGGGGAAACTATGGCTACACCTTC. This gives the protein CASTQSRGNYGYTF.

This clone is judged medium-sized. This chain joins TRBV6-8 and TRBJ2-5; no definite D call. CDR1 and CDR2 from the germline V gene are MNHGY and SAAAGT. The V end lost 3 bases, the J end lost 2 bases, and 16 bases lay between the germline ends. The CDR3 is 16 residues long. DNA of the CDR3: TGTGCCAGCAGTTATTCTCCAGCGAATAGTCAAGAGACCCAGTACTTC. It specifies CASSYSPANSQETQYF.

Here the CDR3 reads CASSQQLVSDEQYF. In DNA, the CDR3 is TGTGCCAGCAGCCAACAGCTAGTGAGCGACGAGCAGTACTTC. V is TRBV14 and J is TRBJ2-7, with D unclear. CDR1 is SGHDN, CDR2 FVKESK, per germline. The V end lost 2 bases, the J end lost 5 bases, and 13 bases lay between the germline ends. There are 14 residues in the CDR3.

The CDR3 nucleotides are TGCAGCGTTAGCGGGGGTGGGACAGATACGCAGTATTTT. Amino acid sequence: CSVSGGGTDTQYF. The V gene is TRBV29-1, the J gene TRBJ2-3, with 8 bases fitting TRBD2. The CDR3 is 13 residues long. The ends lost 5 bases at V and 3 bases at J; junction bases unmatched: 4. Germline V gene sequence: CDR1 SQVTM, CDR2 ANQGSEA.